This T cell receptor beta chain was obtained from a study of CD8 T cells in ankylosing spondylitis. Findings and limits, study-wide: According to the report, clones linked to the disease were significantly enriched in matched synovial fluid samples taken from ankylosing spondylitis patients. Blood of patients with ankylosing spondylitis appeared to be characterized by a TCR beta motif of several highly homologous variants.

This clonotype was seen more than once but under ten times. Antigen specificity is unknown. J was trimmed by 6 bases and V by 4 bases; bases with no gene match: 5. The CDR3 covers 15 residues. Germline V gene data show CDR1 as MNHNS and CDR2 as SASEGT. A quantitative 5'-RACE method, one with molecular barcodes, was used to make TCR beta libraries. TCRdb recomputed calls from the 5' RACE reads with MiXCR, one row per CDR3 protein. The table includes fewer than 400,000 distinct CDR3 sequences, approximately 8% detected once. The sequence was collected from a male donor with ankylosing spondylitis. Sequencing was carried out using blood, either unsorted or a sorted T cell fraction (not recorded which). The chain is built from TRBV6-1 and TRBJ2-4, with 11 bases matching TRBD2. This CDR3 is CASSARGLAVNIQYF. In nucleotides, the CDR3 is TGTGCCAGCAGTGCCAGGGGACTAGCGGTAAACATTCAGTACTTC.